These T cell receptor beta chains were read from a single sample in a study of identical twins. TCRdb reanalysed the 5' RACE reads using MiXCR and keeps one entry per CDR3 protein. This table has approximately 220,000 distinct CDR3 sequences, approximately 7.9% appearing once. These data were likewise used in another study, on yellow fever vaccine responses in identical twins.

The sequenced material came from CD8+ T cells sorted from blood. The receptor source for this set is a woman aged 18-30 years in good health. Each CDR3 is given with its conserved first and last residue. A D gene is named only where the DNA matches it firmly. The listing skips clone size in some rows; elsewhere it reads once, few, many or a size class.

v_call	clone_size	j_call	d_call	cdr3_aa
TRBV19	.	TRBJ1-1	.	CASSIWGAGYTEAFF
TRBV28	few	TRBJ2-1	.	CASSFRPDNEQFF
TRBV20-1	many	TRBJ2-1	.	CSAQQDNEQFF
TRBV29-1	once	TRBJ2-1	TRBD1	CSVDDRGNEQFF
TRBV5-1	many	TRBJ1-1	.	CASSLEATPNTEAFF
TRBV6-6	few	TRBJ2-1	.	CASSYSTNEQFF
TRBV15	.	TRBJ2-1	TRBD2	CATSTGGDEQFF
TRBV27	.	TRBJ2-7	TRBD1	CASSFGTGLYEQYF
TRBV5-1	many	TRBJ2-1	TRBD2	CASFTSGRSDEQFF
TRBV7-2	.	TRBJ2-7	.	CASSLGVRASYEQYF
TRBV5-1	many	TRBJ1-1	TRBD1	CASSWTGTAEAFF
TRBV20-1	few	TRBJ2-1	.	CSAREGGGQNRYNEQFF
TRBV12-3/TRBV12-4	many	TRBJ1-2	.	CASSPAGEGIDYGYTF
TRBV20-1	.	TRBJ2-5	TRBD2	CSAPGLAGTETQYF
TRBV19	few	TRBJ1-1	.	CASSIAVNTEAFF
TRBV5-1	.	TRBJ1-4	.	CASSLEGSGANEKLFF
TRBV27	.	TRBJ1-2	.	CASSLSWLTADVYGYTF
TRBV19	.	TRBJ1-4	.	CASSTDRLNEKLFF
TRBV28	.	TRBJ2-5	.	CASSSENKETQYF
TRBV11-2	.	TRBJ2-1	.	CASSPRPPREQFF
TRBV20-1	.	TRBJ2-3	.	CSARGPAAQSTDTQYF
TRBV12-3/TRBV12-4	few	TRBJ2-1	TRBD1	CASSLPPGQVLDNEQFF
TRBV12-3/TRBV12-4	many	TRBJ2-3	.	CASTPGGASTDTQYF
TRBV10-3	few	TRBJ2-1	TRBD2	CASHGTSGYNEQFF
TRBV15	.	TRBJ2-1	.	CATSRDTQSAVPYNEQFF
TRBV5-1	.	TRBJ1-1	.	CASSPGTAGFWNTEAFF
TRBV6-1	few	TRBJ1-4	TRBD1	CASSLPGGSNEKLFF
TRBV7-9	many	TRBJ2-3	.	CASSWGPDTQYF
TRBV4-1	many	TRBJ2-5	.	CASSQEWPSAGETQYF
TRBV2	many	TRBJ2-3	.	CASRSEPSGTSKADTQYF
TRBV10-3	few	TRBJ2-1	TRBD1	CAISETDRGYNEQFF
TRBV6-5	.	TRBJ2-1	TRBD2	CASSYAGLAAPRNEQFF
TRBV7-8	few	TRBJ2-1	TRBD2	CASSFRRAGVEEQFF
TRBV29-1	many	TRBJ2-4	TRBD1	CSVIPGTAENIQYF
TRBV24-1	few	TRBJ2-1	TRBD1	CATSEGTGVEQFF
TRBV24-1	few	TRBJ2-5	.	CATSDTRAEMEETQYF
TRBV7-7	.	TRBJ2-1	.	CASSLGPGSSYNEQFF
TRBV20-1	.	TRBJ2-1	.	CSATPGSESSYNEQFF
TRBV20-1	few	TRBJ2-3	.	CSGRGGSTDTQYF
TRBV7-9	few	TRBJ1-3	.	CASSDDWGSGNTIYF
TRBV20-1	.	TRBJ2-1	TRBD2	CSARDPKSERELYNEQFF
TRBV25-1	many	TRBJ2-1	.	CASSYGNNEQFF
TRBV5-1	many	TRBJ1-2	.	CASSAKGVEGYTF